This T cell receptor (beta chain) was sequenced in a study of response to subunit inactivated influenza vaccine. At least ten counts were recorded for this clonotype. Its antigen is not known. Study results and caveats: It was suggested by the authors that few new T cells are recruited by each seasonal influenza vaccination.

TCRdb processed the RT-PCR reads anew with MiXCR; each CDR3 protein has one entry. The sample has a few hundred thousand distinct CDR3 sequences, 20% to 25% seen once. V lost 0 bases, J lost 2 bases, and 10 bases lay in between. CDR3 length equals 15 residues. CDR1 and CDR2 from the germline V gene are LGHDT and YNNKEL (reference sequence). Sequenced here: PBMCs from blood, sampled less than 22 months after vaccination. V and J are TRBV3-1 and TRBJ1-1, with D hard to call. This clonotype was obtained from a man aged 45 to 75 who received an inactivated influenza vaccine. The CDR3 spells CASSQDFRLNTEAFF. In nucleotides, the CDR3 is TGTGCCAGCAGCCAAGATTTCCGCTTAAACACTGAAGCTTTCTTT.